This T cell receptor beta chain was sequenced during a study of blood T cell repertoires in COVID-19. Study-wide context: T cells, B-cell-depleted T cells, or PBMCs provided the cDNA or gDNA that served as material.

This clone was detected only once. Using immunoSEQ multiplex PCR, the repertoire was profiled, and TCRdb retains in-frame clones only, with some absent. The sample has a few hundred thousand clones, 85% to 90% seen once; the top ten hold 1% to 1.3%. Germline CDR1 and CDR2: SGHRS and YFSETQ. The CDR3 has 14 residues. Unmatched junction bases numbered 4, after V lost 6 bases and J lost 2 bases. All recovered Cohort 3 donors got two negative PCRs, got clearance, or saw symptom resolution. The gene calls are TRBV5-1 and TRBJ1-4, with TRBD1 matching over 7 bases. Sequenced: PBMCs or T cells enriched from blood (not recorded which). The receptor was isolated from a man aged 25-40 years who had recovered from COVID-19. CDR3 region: CASMRGLTNEKLFF. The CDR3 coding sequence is TGCGCCAGCATGAGGGGGCTGACTAATGAAAAACTGTTTTTT.